This paragraph reports one T cell receptor (beta chain). No cognate antigen has been identified for it. No per-base quality is available; no much larger clone lies one base away. TCRbeta CDR3 regions were amplified from genomic DNA by means of the immunoSEQ Assay, a bias-controlled multiplex PCR. The published analysis was carried out like this. The number of nucleated cells in each sample was estimated from the amplification of reference gene primers within the assay. To quantify the absolute abundance of each unique TCRbeta CDR3 rearrangement, sequence reads were collapsed and filtered. Productive Simpson clonality was computed per sample as the square root of Simpson's diversity index over productive rearrangements. TCRdb retrieved this table from immuneACCESS and kept in-frame rearrangements only. Not all clones are present; in checked studies, unresolved V genes account for under half, and no reason is known for the remainder. V and J calls and clone size are those listed in that table; D and trimming were worked out from the DNA. In this sample the table shows about 40,000 clones, approximately 80% of which occur a single time. Of the sample, less than 25% falls within the top ten clones.

Each collaborating institution followed its own protocols to collect whole blood in K2EDTA tubes. For TCRbeta analysis, collaborators shipped samples in one of three forms: frozen whole blood, isolated PBMCs, or DNA extracted from either of those sample types. A distance of 19 bases separates the germline ends of V and J, which lose 5 bases and 5 bases respectively. Via the germline V gene, CDR1 is SGHDT and CDR2 YYEEEE. The CDR3, from cysteine to phenylalanine, totals 15 residues. Of the read, only the CDR3 DNA is kept; its 45 bases are in frame from base 1. The data derive from a study of blood T cell repertoires in COVID-19 (dated by TCRdb to the early 2020s). Background for the entire study: Collaborator samples came from the United States, Italy and Spain and covered acute and convalescent phases of COVID-19. The prospective study material was composed of cDNA or gDNA derived from T cells, B-cell-depleted T cells, or PBMCs. Subjects who had been exposed to COVID-19, were actively infected with it, or had recovered from it provided the deeply sampled blood TCRbeta repertoires that made up the dataset. The repertoires were released in a freely available public database meant as a resource for research on the immune response to SARS-CoV-2. The samples were drawn from the first 160 participants of the ongoing ImmuneRACE study and from 1,254 subjects provided by 6 global collaborators. The sample metadata nearly always contained a de-identified subject ID, COVID-19 status, age in years and sex. Where available, HLA class I and class II types were obtained from metadata supplied by the sample provider rather than from assay-based typing.

Points the paper makes about the study in general: How much clinical and demographic metadata was included differed by source and by participant, and the metadata was provided uncurated.

This chain is built from TRBV5-6 and TRBJ2-5, with the D gene not confidently named. What was sequenced was peripheral blood. The sequence came from a human donor with acute or convalescent COVID-19. The donor label of this sample is uncertain. The CDR3 corresponds to CASSRPGLELETQYF. The bases are TGTGCCAGCAGTCGTCCCGGGTTGGAATTGGAGACCCAGTACTTC.